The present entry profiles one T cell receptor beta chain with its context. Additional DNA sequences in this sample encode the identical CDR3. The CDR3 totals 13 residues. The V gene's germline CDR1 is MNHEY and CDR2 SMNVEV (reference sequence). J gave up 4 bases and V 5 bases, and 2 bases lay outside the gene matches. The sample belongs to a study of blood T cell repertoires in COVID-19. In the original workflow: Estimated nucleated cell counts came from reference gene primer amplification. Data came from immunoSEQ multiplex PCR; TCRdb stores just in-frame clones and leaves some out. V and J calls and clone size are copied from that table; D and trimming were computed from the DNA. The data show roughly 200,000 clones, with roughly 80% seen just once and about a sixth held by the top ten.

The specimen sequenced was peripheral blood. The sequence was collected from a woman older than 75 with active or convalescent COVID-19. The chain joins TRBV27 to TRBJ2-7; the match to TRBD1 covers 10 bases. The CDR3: CASSPGQGYEQYF. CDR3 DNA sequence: TGTGCCAGCAGTCCGGGACAGGGGTACGAGCAGTACTTC.